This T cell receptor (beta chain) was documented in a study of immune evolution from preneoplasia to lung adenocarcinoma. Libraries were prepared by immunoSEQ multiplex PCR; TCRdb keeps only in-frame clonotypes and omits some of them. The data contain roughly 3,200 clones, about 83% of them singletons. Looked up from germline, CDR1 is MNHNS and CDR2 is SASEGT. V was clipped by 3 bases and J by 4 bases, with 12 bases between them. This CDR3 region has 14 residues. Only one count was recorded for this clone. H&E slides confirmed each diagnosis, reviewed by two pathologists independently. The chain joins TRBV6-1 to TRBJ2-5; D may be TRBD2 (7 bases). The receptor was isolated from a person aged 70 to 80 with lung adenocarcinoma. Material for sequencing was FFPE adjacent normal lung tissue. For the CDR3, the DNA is TGTGCCAGCAGTGAGCGGGGGCAGGGAGAGACCCAGTACTTC. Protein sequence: CASSERGQGETQYF.